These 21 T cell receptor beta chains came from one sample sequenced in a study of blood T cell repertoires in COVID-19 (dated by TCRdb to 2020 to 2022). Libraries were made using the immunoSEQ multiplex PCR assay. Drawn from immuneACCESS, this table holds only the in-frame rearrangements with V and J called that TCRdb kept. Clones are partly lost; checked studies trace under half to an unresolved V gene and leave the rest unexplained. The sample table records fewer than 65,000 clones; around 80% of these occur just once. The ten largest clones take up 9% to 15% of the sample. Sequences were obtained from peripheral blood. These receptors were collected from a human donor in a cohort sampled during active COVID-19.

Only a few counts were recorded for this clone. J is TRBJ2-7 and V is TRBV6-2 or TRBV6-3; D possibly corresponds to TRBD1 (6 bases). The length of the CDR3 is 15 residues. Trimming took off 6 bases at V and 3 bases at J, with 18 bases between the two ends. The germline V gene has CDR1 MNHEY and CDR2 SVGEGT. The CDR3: CASSQGQLRFYEQYF. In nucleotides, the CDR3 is TGTGCCAGCAGCCAAGGACAGCTAAGATTCTACGAGCAGTACTTC.

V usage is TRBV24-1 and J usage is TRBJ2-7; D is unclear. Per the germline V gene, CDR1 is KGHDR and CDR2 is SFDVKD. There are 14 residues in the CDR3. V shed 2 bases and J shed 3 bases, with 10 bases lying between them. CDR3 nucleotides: TGTGCCACCAGTGATTCAGAGACATTCTACGAGCAGTACTTC. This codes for CATSDSETFYEQYF.

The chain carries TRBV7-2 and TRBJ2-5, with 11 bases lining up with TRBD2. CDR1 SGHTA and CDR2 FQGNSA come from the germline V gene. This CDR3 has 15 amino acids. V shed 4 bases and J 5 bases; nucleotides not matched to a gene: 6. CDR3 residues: CASSSASSGRETQYF. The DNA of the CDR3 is TGTGCCAGCAGCTCCGCTTCTAGCGGGAGGGAGACCCAGTACTTC.

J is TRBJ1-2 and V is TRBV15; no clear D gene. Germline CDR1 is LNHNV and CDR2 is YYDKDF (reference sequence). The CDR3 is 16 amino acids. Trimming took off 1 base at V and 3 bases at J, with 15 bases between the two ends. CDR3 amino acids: CATSRGSPGGDYGYTF. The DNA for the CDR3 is TGTGCCACCAGCAGAGGGTCGCCGGGTGGTGACTATGGCTACACCTTC.

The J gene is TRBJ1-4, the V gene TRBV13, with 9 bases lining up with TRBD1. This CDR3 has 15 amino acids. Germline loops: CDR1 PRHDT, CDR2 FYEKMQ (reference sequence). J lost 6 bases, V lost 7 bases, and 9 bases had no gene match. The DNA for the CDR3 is TGTGCCAGCACCCACTTGGGACAGGGTGATGAAAAACTGTTTTTT. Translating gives CASTHLGQGDEKLFF. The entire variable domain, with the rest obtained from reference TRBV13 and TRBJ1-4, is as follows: AAGVIQSPRHLIKEKRETATLKCYPIPRHDTVYWYQQGPGQDPQFLISFYEKMQSDKGSIPDRFSAQQFSDYHSELNMSSLELGDSALYFCASTHLGQGDEKLFFGSGTQLSVL.

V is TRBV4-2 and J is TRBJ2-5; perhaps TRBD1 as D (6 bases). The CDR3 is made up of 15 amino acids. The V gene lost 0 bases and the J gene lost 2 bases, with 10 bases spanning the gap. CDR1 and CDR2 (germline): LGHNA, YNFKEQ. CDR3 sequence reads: CASSQDLGTQETQYF. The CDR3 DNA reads TGTGCCAGCAGCCAAGATCTTGGGACACAAGAGACCCAGTACTTC.

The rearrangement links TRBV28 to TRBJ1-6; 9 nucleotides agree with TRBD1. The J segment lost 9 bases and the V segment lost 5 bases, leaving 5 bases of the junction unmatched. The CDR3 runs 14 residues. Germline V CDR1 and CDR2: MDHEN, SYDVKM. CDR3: CASSPGTGISPLHF. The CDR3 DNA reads TGTGCCAGCAGTCCCGGGACAGGGATTTCACCCCTCCACTTT.

CDR3 region: CASSPPHRGRKPQHF. CDR3 DNA sequence: TGTGCCAGCAGCCCCCCCCACAGGGGGCGGAAGCCCCAGCATTTT. The J gene is TRBJ1-5, the V gene TRBV5-8; 9 nucleotides agree with TRBD1. This CDR3 has 15 residues. CDR1 is SGHTS and CDR2 is YDEGEE in the germline V gene. V lost 4 bases, J lost 8 bases, and 10 bases stayed unmatched.

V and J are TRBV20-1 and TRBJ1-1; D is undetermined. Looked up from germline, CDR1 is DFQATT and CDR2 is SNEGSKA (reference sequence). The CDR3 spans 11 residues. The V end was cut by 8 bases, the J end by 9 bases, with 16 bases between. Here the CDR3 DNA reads TGCAGTATACTTACGGGATATAAAGCTTTCTTT. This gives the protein CSILTGYKAFF.

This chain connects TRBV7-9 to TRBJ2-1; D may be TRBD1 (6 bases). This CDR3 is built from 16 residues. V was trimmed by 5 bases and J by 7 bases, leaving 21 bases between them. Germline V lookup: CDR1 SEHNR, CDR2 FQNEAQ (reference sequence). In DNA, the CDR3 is TGTGCCAGCAGCCCATATCGGCAGGGGTTGGGAAATGAGCAGTTCTTC. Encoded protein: CASSPYRQGLGNEQFF.

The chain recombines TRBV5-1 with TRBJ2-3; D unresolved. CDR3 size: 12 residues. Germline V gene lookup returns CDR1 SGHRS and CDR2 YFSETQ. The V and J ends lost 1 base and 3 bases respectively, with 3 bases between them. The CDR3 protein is CASSLLTDTQYF. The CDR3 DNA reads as TGCGCCAGCAGCTTGTTAACAGATACGCAGTATTTT.

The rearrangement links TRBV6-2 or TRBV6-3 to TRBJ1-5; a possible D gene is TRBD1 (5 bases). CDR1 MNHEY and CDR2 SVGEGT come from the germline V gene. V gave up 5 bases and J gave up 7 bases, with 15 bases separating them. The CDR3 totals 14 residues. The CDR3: CASSVQGAGQPQHF. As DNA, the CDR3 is TGTGCCAGCAGTGTCCAGGGAGCGGGACAGCCCCAGCATTTT.

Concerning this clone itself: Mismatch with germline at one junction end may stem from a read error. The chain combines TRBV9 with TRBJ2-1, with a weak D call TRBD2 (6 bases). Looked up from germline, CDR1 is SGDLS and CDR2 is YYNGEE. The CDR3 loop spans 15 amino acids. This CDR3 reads CASSVETIPRELTVF. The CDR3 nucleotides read TGTGCCAGCAGCGTAGAAACTATCCCCCGGGAGTTGACCGTCTTC.

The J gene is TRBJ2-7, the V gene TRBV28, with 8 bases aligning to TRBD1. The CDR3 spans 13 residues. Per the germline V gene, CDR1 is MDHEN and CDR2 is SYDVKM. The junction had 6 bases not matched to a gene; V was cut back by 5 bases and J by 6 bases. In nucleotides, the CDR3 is TGTGCCAGCAGTAACAGGGGGTCCAGCGAGCAGTACTTC. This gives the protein CASSNRGSSEQYF. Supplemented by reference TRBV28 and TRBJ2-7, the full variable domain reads DVKVTQSSRYLVKRTGEKVFLECVQDMDHENMFWYRQDPGLGLRLIYFSYDVKMKEKGDIPEGYSVSREKKERFSLILESASTNQTSMYLCASSNRGSSEQYFGPGTRLTVT.

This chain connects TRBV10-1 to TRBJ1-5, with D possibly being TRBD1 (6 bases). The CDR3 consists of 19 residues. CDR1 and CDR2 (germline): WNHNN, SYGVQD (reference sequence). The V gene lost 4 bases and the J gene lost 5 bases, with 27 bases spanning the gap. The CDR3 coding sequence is TGCGCCAGCAGTGGATCTCCCAATGGACAGCGCCACGCACATCAGCCCCAGCATTTT. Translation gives CASSGSPNGQRHAHQPQHF.

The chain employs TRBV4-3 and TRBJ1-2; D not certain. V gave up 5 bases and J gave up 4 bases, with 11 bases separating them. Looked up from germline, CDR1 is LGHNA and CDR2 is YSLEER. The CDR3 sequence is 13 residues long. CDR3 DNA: TGCGCCAGCAGCGAGGAACGCGGCTATGGCTACACCTTC. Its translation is CASSEERGYGYTF.

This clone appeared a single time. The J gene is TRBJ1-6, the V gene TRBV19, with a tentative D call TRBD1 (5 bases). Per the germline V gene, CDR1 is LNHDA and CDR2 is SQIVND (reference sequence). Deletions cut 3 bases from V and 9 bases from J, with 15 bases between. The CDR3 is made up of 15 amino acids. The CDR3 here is CASSIAQGIRSPLHF. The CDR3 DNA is TGTGCCAGTAGTATTGCGCAGGGCATTCGTTCACCCCTCCACTTT.

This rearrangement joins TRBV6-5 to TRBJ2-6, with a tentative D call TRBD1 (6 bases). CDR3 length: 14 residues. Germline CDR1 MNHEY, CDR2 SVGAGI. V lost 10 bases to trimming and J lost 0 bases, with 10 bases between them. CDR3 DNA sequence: TGTGCCACCCTGGGGGCCTCTGGGGCCAACGTCCTGACTTTC. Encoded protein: CATLGASGANVLTF.

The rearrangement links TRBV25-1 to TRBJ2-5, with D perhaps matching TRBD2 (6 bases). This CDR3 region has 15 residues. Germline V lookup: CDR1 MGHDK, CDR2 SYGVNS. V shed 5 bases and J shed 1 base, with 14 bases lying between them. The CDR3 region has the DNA TGTGCCAGCAGTAGAAGGGAGGTGCTCCAAGAGACCCAGTACTTC. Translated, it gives CASSRREVLQETQYF.

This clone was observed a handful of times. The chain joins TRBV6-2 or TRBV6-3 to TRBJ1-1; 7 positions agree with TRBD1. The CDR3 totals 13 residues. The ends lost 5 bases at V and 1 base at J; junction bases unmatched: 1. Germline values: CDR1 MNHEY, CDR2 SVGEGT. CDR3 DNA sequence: TGTGCCAGCAGTCAGGGGGAGAACACTGAAGCTTTCTTT. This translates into CASSQGENTEAFF.

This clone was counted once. The CDR3, as DNA: TGTGCCAGCAGTTTAGGACAGGGGATCCCCTACGAGCAGTACTTC. This gives the protein CASSLGQGIPYEQYF. The rearrangement uses TRBV28 and TRBJ2-7; 9 bases fit TRBD1. In germline, CDR1 is MDHEN, CDR2 SYDVKM. V shed 2 bases, J shed 2 bases, and the junction held 4 bases outside the gene matches. The CDR3 loop spans 15 amino acids.